The following is a T cell receptor (beta chain) sequence with its context. This clone was counted a few times. Its specific antigen is unknown. No much larger clone is present one base from it, and per-base qualities are unavailable. In the same sample, other DNA sequences code for this CDR3. Taken with the paper, the label for time point translates to: baseline before first vaccination. Samples from vaccinated people were obtained from the UK trials COV001 and COV002, which included a single-blind randomized controlled phase 2/3 trial of AZD1222 (ChAdOx1 nCoV-19) in healthy adults. For TCRbeta chain sequencing, PBMC samples were collected from trial participants at day 0 and at day 28 after the second dose. The data derive from a study of T cell responses to AZD1222 COVID-19 vaccine (dated by TCRdb to about 2021). With regard to the full study: AZD1222 recipients given second doses at about 4 weeks or at about 12 weeks were pooled, since spike-specific TCR depth and breadth were not found to differ between the two schedules. A total of just over 230 trial participants underwent TCR sequencing, of whom around 200 received two doses of AZD1222 and approximately 25 received two doses of the MenACWY control vaccine. Trial participants were enrolled by age into 18-55, 56-69 and 70-plus year subgroups, with 148, 28 and 57 TCR-sequenced participants respectively.

The CDR3 regions of human TCRbeta chains were analyzed by immunosequencing. From the authors' description of their analysis: Repertoire TCRs were checked for matches against a reference library of SARS-CoV-2-specific TCRs that had been generated using the MIRA antigen-specificity platform. Breadth was defined as the fraction of unique TCRs that were SARS-CoV-2-associated, and depth was defined as the fraction of total T cells that were SARS-CoV-2-associated. Each spike-specific TCR was assigned to its reactive spike region and to a CD4 or CD8 class using the MIRA data. Log10-transformed breadth and depth values were compared by one-way ANOVA with Sidak's multiple comparisons tests. The table comes from immuneACCESS by way of TCRdb, which keeps in-frame sequences with V and J called. Part of the clones is missing from these tables; in studies checked, under half for an unresolved V gene and the rest for unknown reasons. V and J calls and clone size are copied from that table; D and trimming were computed from the DNA. This sample comprises about 100,000 clones, roughly 89% of them detected only once. The ten largest clones represent roughly 15% of the sample.

What the authors observed across the whole study: The 56-69-year group was small, and its depth increase did not reach significance, likely because of low power. CD4 TCRs associated with the vaccine covered the entire spike protein, and the dominant responses were in regions 160-218 and 743-854. Reportedly, almost half of the unique spike-specific TCRs recognized epitopes lying outside the regions that are mutated in the B.1.351 and B.1.1.7 variants. Because no day 14 peak-response samples were available, the repertoires could be characterized only after the peak T cell response. Conclusions about previously exposed vaccinees are limited because only five to seven AZD1222 recipients were SARS-CoV-2 seropositive at baseline. Most participants were white British and females outnumbered males, and the authors suggested that clonal diversity may have been underestimated. After two AZD1222 doses, spike-specific TCR breadth and depth were significantly higher than at day 0 and than in MenACWY recipients.

Between the V and J ends, shortened by 1 base and 4 bases respectively, the junction contains 7 bases. The CDR3 numbers 13 residues from cysteine through phenylalanine. Left in the record is the CDR3 DNA by itself, 39 bases read in frame from the first base. Sequenced here: peripheral blood, sampled on day 0 of AZD1222 vaccination. The receptor's source is an adult in good health. The chain is encoded by TRBV12-3 or TRBV12-4 joined to TRBJ1-1; the D gene cannot be resolved reliably. The nucleotides are TGTGCCAGCAGTTTAGGGGGAGGCACTGAAGCTTTCTTT. Its protein is CASSLGGGTEAFF.